This is a list of T cell receptor beta chains from one sample in a study of long-term antiretroviral therapy in people with HIV. Method: immunoSEQ multiplex PCR; TCRdb's copy keeps in-frame clones and lacks some. The sample lists tens of thousands of clones; 78% were seen once. The sequencing here drew on unsorted PBMCs, taken 1.5 years before starting antiretroviral therapy. The receptors were gathered from a man younger than 35 with HIV. CDR3s include the opening cysteine and the closing phenylalanine or tryptophan. Each record gives: clone size, J gene, V gene, D gene, CDR3 DNA, CDR3 protein. D genes are given only for firm matches. Size is omitted from some rows. Given values are once, few, many or a class for expanded clones.

size: .; J: TRBJ1-5; V: TRBV7-6; D: TRBD1; DNA: TGTGCCAGCAGCCTAGGGACAGGGCCCCAGCCCCAGCATTTT; CDR3: CASSLGTGPQPQHF
size: .; J: TRBJ2-1; V: TRBV19; D: TRBD2; DNA: TGTGCCAGTAGTATCTTGGGACTAGCGGGCGATGAGCAGTTCTTC; CDR3: CASSILGLAGDEQFF
size: .; J: TRBJ2-1; V: TRBV25-1; D: .; DNA: TGTGCCAGCAGTCACTCAGGCGGGGGCGCCGCCGATGAGCAGTTCTTC; CDR3: CASSHSGGGAADEQFF
size: .; J: TRBJ2-2; V: TRBV9; D: .; DNA: TGTGCCAGCAGCGCCTCTAGCCCCCCAGGGTCGACCGGGGAGCTGTTTTTT; CDR3: CASSASSPPGSTGELFF
size: .; J: TRBJ2-6; V: TRBV2; D: TRBD1; DNA: TGTGCCAGCTTTTACTCCGGGACAGCTACTGGGGCCAACGTCCTGACTTTC; CDR3: CASFYSGTATGANVLTF
size: .; J: TRBJ2-1; V: TRBV9; D: TRBD2; DNA: TGTGCCAGCAGCCCCAGGACTAGCGGAGAACATGAGCAGTTCTTC; CDR3: CASSPRTSGEHEQFF
size: .; J: TRBJ2-6; V: TRBV30; D: .; DNA: TGTGCCTGGAGTGTCGCACGGGCCTCTGGGGCCAACGTCCTGACTTTC; CDR3: CAWSVARASGANVLTF
size: .; J: TRBJ2-7; V: TRBV5-5; D: .; DNA: TGTGCCAGCAGCTCCCACGGGACCTCCCTTGAAGAGCAGTACTTC; CDR3: CASSSHGTSLEEQYF
size: .; J: TRBJ1-1; V: TRBV19; D: .; DNA: TGTGCCAGTAGGATACAACAGGGTAGGCCTGAAGCTTTCTTT; CDR3: CASRIQQGRPEAFF
size: .; J: TRBJ2-1; V: TRBV7-8; D: .; DNA: TGTGCCAGCAGTCTTTACTCCTCCTACAATGAGCAGTTCTTC; CDR3: CASSLYSSYNEQFF
size: .; J: TRBJ1-2; V: TRBV30; D: TRBD1; DNA: TGTGCCTGGAGGAACAGGGGCTTGGCCTATGGCTACACCTTC; CDR3: CAWRNRGLAYGYTF
size: .; J: TRBJ2-4; V: TRBV11-3; D: TRBD2; DNA: TGTGCCAGCAGCCCAAGGACGGGGGGAAACATTCAGTACTTC; CDR3: CASSPRTGGNIQYF
size: .; J: TRBJ2-2; V: TRBV9; D: TRBD1; DNA: TGTGCCAGCAGCGTAGAGAGGGGGCTGGGAACCGGGGAGCTGTTTTTT; CDR3: CASSVERGLGTGELFF
size: .; J: TRBJ1-4; V: TRBV5-6; D: .; DNA: TGTGCCAGCAGCGCGACTGTGACTAATGAAAAACTGTTTTTT; CDR3: CASSATVTNEKLFF
size: .; J: TRBJ2-7; V: TRBV19; D: TRBD1; DNA: TGTGCCAGTAGTGCAGGACAGGGAGAATACGAGCAGTACTTC; CDR3: CASSAGQGEYEQYF
size: .; J: TRBJ1-2; V: TRBV29-1; D: .; DNA: TGCAGCGCTCGGGGATATGGCTACACCTTC; CDR3: CSARGYGYTF
size: .; J: TRBJ2-1; V: TRBV6-1; D: .; DNA: TGTGCCAGCAGGGAGGGCGTGATGGGTTACAATGAGCAGTTCTTC; CDR3: CASREGVMGYNEQFF
size: .; J: TRBJ1-5; V: TRBV28; D: .; DNA: TGTGCCAGCAGTTTATTTGGTCCAGGGACGCAGCCCCAGCATTTT; CDR3: CASSLFGPGTQPQHF
size: few; J: TRBJ1-1; V: TRBV28; D: .; DNA: TGTGCCAGCAGTTTAGCAGGACAGAACACTGAAGCTTTCTTT; CDR3: CASSLAGQNTEAFF
size: .; J: TRBJ1-4; V: TRBV7-2; D: TRBD1; DNA: TGTGCCAGCAGCTTACAGACAGGGTATGGTGAAAAACTGTTTTTT; CDR3: CASSLQTGYGEKLFF
size: .; J: TRBJ1-2; V: TRBV30; D: .; DNA: TGTGCCTGGATCCCCGACAGGCGGTTGAATGGCTACACCTTC; CDR3: CAWIPDRRLNGYTF
size: medium-sized; J: TRBJ2-3; V: TRBV7-3; D: .; DNA: TGTGCCAGCAGCCCCATCTCTGGCACAGATACGCAGTATTTT; CDR3: CASSPISGTDTQYF
size: few; J: TRBJ2-7; V: TRBV19; D: TRBD1; DNA: TGTGCCAGTAGTCCATACAGGGGAGACGAGCAGTACTTC; CDR3: CASSPYRGDEQYF
size: few; J: TRBJ1-6; V: TRBV6-1; D: .; DNA: TGTGCCAGCAGTGGGGGTAATAGCAATTCACCCCTCCACTTT; CDR3: CASSGGNSNSPLHF
size: .; J: TRBJ2-7; V: TRBV19; D: .; DNA: TGTGCCAGTAGCGTCCTAGGAACCTACGAGCAGTACTTC; CDR3: CASSVLGTYEQYF
size: .; J: TRBJ1-1; V: TRBV29-1; D: .; DNA: TGCAGCGTTGTGTGGGGGAACACTGAAGCTTTCTTT; CDR3: CSVVWGNTEAFF
size: .; J: TRBJ2-3; V: TRBV7-2; D: .; DNA: TGTGCCAGCAGCTTAAGGGCAGATACGCAGTATTTT; CDR3: CASSLRADTQYF
size: .; J: TRBJ1-2; V: TRBV28; D: .; DNA: TGTGCCACTCTCAATATGGGGCCGTATGGCTACACCTTC; CDR3: CATLNMGPYGYTF
size: .; J: TRBJ1-2; V: TRBV7-9; D: .; DNA: TGTGCCAGCAGCTTAGGGGGGGGATACTATGGCTACACCTTC; CDR3: CASSLGGGYYGYTF
size: .; J: TRBJ2-3; V: TRBV7-8; D: .; DNA: TGTGCCAGCAGCTTCAGAGCGGGTGGAACAGATACGCAGTATTTT; CDR3: CASSFRAGGTDTQYF
size: few; J: TRBJ1-1; V: TRBV9; D: .; DNA: TGTGCCAGCAGCCCCCAAGGGGGAGACACTGAAGCTTTCTTT; CDR3: CASSPQGGDTEAFF
size: once; J: TRBJ1-2; V: TRBV6-5; D: .; DNA: TGTGCCAGCAGTTACTTTTCACAGGCCCCGAGTAATGGCTACACCTTC; CDR3: CASSYFSQAPSNGYTF
size: .; J: TRBJ2-1; V: TRBV7-6; D: .; DNA: TGTGCCAGCAGCCCGGACTTCGGGAGCAGAGGCAATGAGCAGTTCTTC; CDR3: CASSPDFGSRGNEQFF
size: .; J: TRBJ2-7; V: TRBV6-5; D: TRBD2; DNA: TGTGCCAGCTCTCCGGGAGGACGAACCTACGAGCAGTACTTC; CDR3: CASSPGGRTYEQYF
size: .; J: TRBJ2-7; V: TRBV4-1; D: .; DNA: TGCGCCAGCAGCCTTGGGGGAGGACCCTCCTACGAGCAGTACTTC; CDR3: CASSLGGGPSYEQYF
size: .; J: TRBJ2-3; V: TRBV1; D: .; DNA: TGCACCAGCAGCCAAGTAAGACTAGCGGGAGGCAGAGATACGCAGTATTTT; CDR3: CTSSQVRLAGGRDTQYF
size: .; J: TRBJ2-1; V: TRBV7-8; D: TRBD2; DNA: TGTGCCAGCAGCTTTTGGACTAGGAATGAGCAGTTCTTC; CDR3: CASSFWTRNEQFF
size: few; J: TRBJ1-5; V: TRBV19; D: TRBD1; DNA: TGTGCCAGTAGGAAGGCCGGGACAGGAGGCCAGCCCCAGCATTTT; CDR3: CASRKAGTGGQPQHF
size: .; J: TRBJ2-7; V: TRBV7-6; D: .; DNA: TGTGCCAGCAGCTTAGGTGTTAGCCCAAGCTACGAGCAGTACTTC; CDR3: CASSLGVSPSYEQYF
size: .; J: TRBJ2-7; V: TRBV7-2; D: .; DNA: TGTGCCAGCAGCTTATTAGGGGGGGGCCGCGAGCAGTACTTC; CDR3: CASSLLGGGREQYF
size: once; J: TRBJ1-3; V: TRBV5-1; D: .; DNA: TGCGCCAGCAGCGGGGCCTCTGGAAACACCATATATTTT; CDR3: CASSGASGNTIYF
size: .; J: TRBJ2-7; V: TRBV5-5; D: TRBD1; DNA: TGTGCCAGCAGCGAGGGGACAGGGGGGAACGAGCAGTACTTC; CDR3: CASSEGTGGNEQYF
size: .; J: TRBJ2-7; V: TRBV28; D: .; DNA: TGTGCCAGCAGTTTGACAGCTACCTACGAGCAGTACTTC; CDR3: CASSLTATYEQYF
size: .; J: TRBJ1-1; V: TRBV29-1; D: .; DNA: TGCAGCGTGGGGGCAGGGTGGGGTATGGGCACTGAAGCTTTCTTT; CDR3: CSVGAGWGMGTEAFF